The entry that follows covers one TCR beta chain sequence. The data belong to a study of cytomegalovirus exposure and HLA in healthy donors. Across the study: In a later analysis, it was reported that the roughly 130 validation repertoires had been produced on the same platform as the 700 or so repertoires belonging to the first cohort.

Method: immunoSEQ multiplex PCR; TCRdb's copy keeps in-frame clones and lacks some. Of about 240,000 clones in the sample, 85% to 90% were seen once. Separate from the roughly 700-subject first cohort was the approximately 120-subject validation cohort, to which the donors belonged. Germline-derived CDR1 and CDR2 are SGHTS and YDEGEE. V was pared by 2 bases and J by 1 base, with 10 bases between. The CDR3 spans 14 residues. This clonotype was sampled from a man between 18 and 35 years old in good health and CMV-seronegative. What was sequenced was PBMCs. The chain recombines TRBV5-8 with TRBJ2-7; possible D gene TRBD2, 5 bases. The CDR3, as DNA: TGTGCCAGCAGCTTATGGGAGCCTTCCTACGAGCAGTACTTC. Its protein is CASSLWEPSYEQYF.